The source of this T cell receptor beta chain is a study of T-cell memory formation after mild COVID-19. TCRdb reprocessed the 5' RACE reads with MiXCR, giving one entry per CDR3 protein. This table has 55,000 to 75,000 distinct CDR3 sequences, approximately 30% appearing once. The germline CDR1 and CDR2 sequences are MNHEY and SVGAGI. The CDR3 has 17 amino acids. The V end was cut by 5 bases, the J end by 3 bases, with 20 bases between. This clonotype occurred a few times. The J gene is TRBJ2-1, the V gene TRBV6-5; D possibly uses TRBD1 or TRBD2 (5 bases each). Sequenced sample: PBMCs or a T cell subset sorted from them (not recorded which). The source of this sequence is a man between 18 and 35 years old who had mild COVID-19 (a few samples of this study predate the infection). Cell type and time point are not known. CDR3 in amino acids: CASSSPGPSPLYNEQFF. CDR3 nucleotides: TGTGCCAGCAGTAGCCCGGGACCCAGTCCCCTCTACAATGAGCAGTTCTTC.